The 20 T cell receptor beta chains listed next were all sequenced from one sample in a study of blood T cells in healthy people across ages. PCR was performed a second time for roughly 7 to 11 cycles using a sample-barcoded 5' primer and a J-beta primer mix. TCRdb re-derived calls from the 5' RACE reads in MiXCR, one entry per CDR3 protein. The top ten clones hold roughly a quarter of a sample with about 830,000 distinct CDR3 sequences, approximately 65% of them seen once. Sequenced sample: blood. The receptor source for this set is a man between 25 and 39 years old in good health.

This clonotype was observed a single time. The gene calls are TRBV4-1 and TRBJ2-3; 9 bases align to TRBD2. The CDR3 consists of 16 residues. V lost 0 bases and J lost 7; bases outside the gene matches: 8. Germline CDR1 is MGHRA and CDR2 is YSYEKL. Here the CDR3 DNA reads TGCGCCAGCAGCCAAGATGTAGCGGGGGCGAGAAATACGCAGTATTTT. Its translation is CASSQDVAGARNTQYF.

This rearrangement joins TRBV29-1 to TRBJ2-7, with 8 nucleotides matching TRBD1. The germline CDR1 and CDR2 sequences are SQVTM and ANQGSEA. V shed 1 base and J 0 bases; nucleotides not matched to a gene: 5. This CDR3 comprises 15 residues. CDR3 coding DNA: TGCAGCGTTGAAGCCTACAGGGGGATCTCCTACGAGCAGTACTTC. Amino acid sequence: CSVEAYRGISYEQYF.

The V gene is TRBV29-1, the J gene TRBJ1-1; 10 nucleotides align to TRBD1. CDR1 is SQVTM and CDR2 is ANQGSEA in the germline V gene. The CDR3 extends over 15 amino acids. V gave up 0 bases and J gave up 7 bases; unmatched junction bases: 8. The CDR3 spells CSVEDLETGGGEAFF. The CDR3 DNA reads TGCAGCGTTGAAGATCTGGAGACAGGGGGCGGTGAAGCTTTCTTT. The variable domain in full, with the rest retrieved from reference TRBV29-1 and TRBJ1-1, is SAVISQKPSRDICQRGTSLTIQCQVDSQVTMMFWYRQQPGQSLTLIATANQGSEATYESGFVIDKFPISRPNLTFSTLTVSNMSPEDSSIYLCSVEDLETGGGEAFFGQGTRLTVV.

In this sample, this clonotype turned up a few times. This CDR3 is CASSLVAWETSGVYNEQYF. DNA for the CDR3: TGTGCCAGCAGCTTAGTCGCATGGGAGACTAGCGGGGTCTACAATGAGCAGTACTTC. This chain links TRBV7-2 with TRBJ2-1, with TRBD2 matching over 11 bases. The assigned J gene may be wrong: the sequence end matches TRBJ2-7 better. This CDR3 region has 19 residues. Germline V gene data show CDR1 as SGHTA and CDR2 as FQGNSA.

This clonotype was observed a handful of times. V gene TRBV10-3 combines with J gene TRBJ1-1, with 8 positions matching TRBD1. The junction had 2 bases not matched to a gene; V was cut back by 2 bases and J by 3 bases. The CDR3 is made up of 14 amino acids. Germline CDR1 ENHRY, CDR2 SYGVKD. Here the CDR3 DNA reads TGTGCCATCAGTGAGACAGGGGGAGACACTGAAGCTTTCTTT. Residues: CAISETGGDTEAFF.

The chain is built from TRBV5-1 and TRBJ2-1; D may be TRBD1 (6 bases). Trimming pared 5 bases from V and 5 bases from J, leaving 26 bases between. The CDR3 consists of 18 residues. Germline CDR1 SGHRS, CDR2 YFSETQ. The CDR3 DNA is TGCGCCAGCAGTTACCATACCACAGGGCTCATGGACCACAATGAGCAGTTCTTC. Translated: CASSYHTTGLMDHNEQFF.

V gene TRBV12-5 combines with J gene TRBJ2-3, with D perhaps TRBD1 or TRBD2 (5 bases each). The CDR3 is 17 amino acids. V was pared by 1 base and J by 2 bases, with 16 bases between. From germline, CDR1 is LGHNT and CDR2 FRNRAP. The CDR3 DNA is TGTGCTAGTGGTTTGGGACTCTCGGGGACCGTCACAGATACGCAGTATTTT. Protein product: CASGLGLSGTVTDTQYF.

J is TRBJ1-5 and V is TRBV2; a weak D match, TRBD1 (5 bases). V lost 8 bases and J lost 6, with 11 bases in between. CDR3 size: 12 residues. From germline, CDR1 is SNHLY and CDR2 FYNNEI. CDR3: CASGEGFQPQHF. The DNA for the CDR3 is TGTGCCAGCGGAGAGGGGTTTCAGCCCCAGCATTTT.

This sequence joins TRBV9 and TRBJ2-3; the match to TRBD2 covers 9 bases. The CDR3 is 16 residues long. J was trimmed by 5 bases and V by 0 bases; bases with no gene match: 7. Looked up from germline, CDR1 is SGDLS and CDR2 is YYNGEE. CDR3 sequence reads: CASSVEPRGGQDTQYF. CDR3 nucleotides: TGTGCCAGCAGCGTAGAACCGCGGGGGGGCCAAGATACGCAGTATTTT.

This chain connects TRBV9 to TRBJ2-4; 9 bases are shared with TRBD1. The length of the CDR3 is 15 residues. V was clipped by 3 bases and J by 3 bases; unmatched bases: 4. The germline CDR1 and CDR2 sequences are SGDLS and YYNGEE. The CDR3 bases are TGTGCCAGCAGCGCTAGGACAGGGGTCAAAAACATTCAGTACTTC. Encoded protein: CASSARTGVKNIQYF.

A word on this clonotype: This may be a read error: a much more frequent sequence differs by one nucleotide. The V call is TRBV20-1, the J call TRBJ1-2; 8 nucleotides line up with TRBD1. The CDR3 has 15 amino acids. The germline V gene has CDR1 DFQATT and CDR2 SNEGSKA (reference sequence). Trimming removed 2 bases from V and 10 bases from J; junction bases left unmatched: 15. The CDR3 DNA reads TGCAGTGCTAGACCTCCCGGACAGGGAATTCGGGACTACACCTTC. Its translation: CSARPPGQGIRDYTF.

In its sample, this clonotype was seen a few times. The V gene is TRBV29-1, the J gene TRBJ2-5, with 10 bases identical to TRBD2. Germline V gene data show CDR1 as SQVTM and CDR2 as ANQGSEA. This CDR3 spans 14 amino acids. V shed 7 bases, J shed 2 bases, and the junction held 7 bases outside the gene matches. CDR3 region: CSGSGGSGQETQYF. The DNA of the CDR3 is TGCAGCGGTAGCGGGGGGTCGGGACAAGAGACCCAGTACTTC.

V usage is TRBV7-2 and J usage is TRBJ2-7, with TRBD1 as a possible D gene (7 bases). V shed 5 bases and J shed 3 bases, with 17 bases lying between them. The CDR3 length is 15 residues. The germline gives CDR1 SGHTA, CDR2 FQGNSA. The CDR3 bases are TGTGCCAGCAGCGCTCTCAGGGGGGCGGTCTACGAGCAGTACTTC. Its translation is CASSALRGAVYEQYF.

The chain joins TRBV9 to TRBJ1-2; D gene uncertain. Germline assignment: CDR1 SGDLS and CDR2 YYNGEE. Deletions cut 7 bases from V and 7 bases from J, with 11 bases between. The CDR3 has 11 residues. The CDR3 loop is CASGGRVGYTF. CDR3 in DNA: TGTGCCAGCGGAGGGCGGGTTGGCTACACCTTC.

The V gene is TRBV4-2, the J gene TRBJ1-5, with 11 bases lining up with TRBD1. Germline CDR1 LGHNA, CDR2 YNFKEQ. The junction had 8 bases not matched to a gene; V was cut back by 4 bases and J by 6 bases. This CDR3 has 16 residues. This CDR3 is CASSPRDRGLSQPQHF. In nucleotides, the CDR3 is TGTGCCAGCAGCCCCCGGGACAGGGGGTTGAGTCAGCCCCAGCATTTT.

The CDR3: CASRDRDRVFHEQFF. CDR3 nucleotide sequence: TGTGCCAGCAGGGACCGGGACAGGGTATTCCATGAGCAGTTCTTC. The chain recombines TRBV27 with TRBJ2-1; 9 positions match TRBD1. Germline V gene sequence: CDR1 MNHEY, CDR2 SMNVEV (reference sequence). This CDR3 region has 15 residues. J lost 8 bases, V lost 6 bases, and 11 bases had no gene match.

This clonotype was observed at least ten times. The rearrangement uses TRBV10-3 and TRBJ2-7; 8 bases match TRBD2. V shed 6 bases and J 6 bases; nucleotides not matched to a gene: 4. The length of the CDR3 is 12 residues. Germline V CDR1 and CDR2: ENHRY, SYGVKD. The CDR3 bases are TGTGCCATCAGCGGGACTAGGCCCGAGCAGTACTTC. This codes for CAISGTRPEQYF.

This chain uses TRBV27 with TRBJ2-5; unclear D gene. This CDR3 comprises 13 residues. V gave up 8 bases and J gave up 2 bases, with 12 bases separating them. In germline, CDR1 is MNHEY, CDR2 SMNVEV (reference sequence). The CDR3: CASGLVEQETQYF. Written as DNA, the CDR3 is TGTGCCAGCGGCCTAGTAGAACAAGAGACCCAGTACTTC.

The chain uses TRBV29-1 and TRBJ2-1; no clear D. The CDR3 is 14 amino acids. Germline CDR1 is SQVTM and CDR2 is ANQGSEA. V was pared by 0 bases and J by 2 bases, with 8 bases between. CDR3 DNA: TGCAGCGTTGAAGACGCAGCCCCCTACAATGAGCAGTTCTTC. This encodes CSVEDAAPYNEQFF.

The chain couples TRBV12-3 or TRBV12-4 to TRBJ2-5; 7 positions agree with TRBD2. V was pared by 4 bases and J by 11 bases, with 13 bases of the junction left unmatched. The CDR3 consists of 14 residues. CDR3 in DNA: TGTGCCAGCAGTTGGGGCGGGTGGAGCGGGGAGCAGTACTTC. Its translation is CASSWGGWSGEQYF.